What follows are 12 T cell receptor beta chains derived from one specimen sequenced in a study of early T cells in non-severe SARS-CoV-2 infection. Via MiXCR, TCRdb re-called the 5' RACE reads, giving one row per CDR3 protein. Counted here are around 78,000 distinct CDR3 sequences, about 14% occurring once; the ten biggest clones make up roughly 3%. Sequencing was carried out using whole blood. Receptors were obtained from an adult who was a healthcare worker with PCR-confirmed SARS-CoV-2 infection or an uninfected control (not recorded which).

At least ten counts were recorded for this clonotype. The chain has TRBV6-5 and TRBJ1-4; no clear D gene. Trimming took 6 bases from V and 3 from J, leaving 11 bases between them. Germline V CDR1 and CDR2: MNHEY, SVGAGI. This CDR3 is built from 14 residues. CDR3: CASRYDTSNEKLFF. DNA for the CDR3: TGTGCCAGCAGATACGACACATCTAATGAAAAACTGTTTTTT.

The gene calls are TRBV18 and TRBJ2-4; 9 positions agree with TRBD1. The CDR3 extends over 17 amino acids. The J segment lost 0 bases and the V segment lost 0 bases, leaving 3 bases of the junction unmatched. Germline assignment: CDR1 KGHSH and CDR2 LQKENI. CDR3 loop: CASSPPRTGAAKNIQYF. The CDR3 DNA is TGTGCCAGCTCACCACCGCGGACAGGGGCAGCCAAAAACATTCAGTACTTC.

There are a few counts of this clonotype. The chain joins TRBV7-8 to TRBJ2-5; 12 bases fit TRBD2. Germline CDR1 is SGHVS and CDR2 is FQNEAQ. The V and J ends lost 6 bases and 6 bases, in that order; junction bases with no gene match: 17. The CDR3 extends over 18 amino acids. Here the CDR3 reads CASRLSSLAGGPGKTQYF. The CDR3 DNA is TGTGCCAGCAGATTATCCAGTCTAGCGGGGGGGCCCGGGAAGACCCAGTACTTC.

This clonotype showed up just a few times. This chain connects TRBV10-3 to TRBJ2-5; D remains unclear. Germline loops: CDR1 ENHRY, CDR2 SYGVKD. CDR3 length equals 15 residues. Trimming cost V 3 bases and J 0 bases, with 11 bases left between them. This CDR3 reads CAISDHKSNQETQYF. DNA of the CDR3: TGTGCCATCAGTGATCATAAAAGTAACCAAGAGACCCAGTACTTC.

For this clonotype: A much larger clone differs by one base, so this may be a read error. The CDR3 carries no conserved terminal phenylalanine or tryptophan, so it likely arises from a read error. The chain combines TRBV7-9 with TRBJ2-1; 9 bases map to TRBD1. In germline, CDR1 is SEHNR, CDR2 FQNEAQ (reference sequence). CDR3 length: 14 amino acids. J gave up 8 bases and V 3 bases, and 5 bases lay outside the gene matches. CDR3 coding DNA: TGTGCCAGCAGCTTGGGACAGGGAGTATATGAGCAGTTCTAC. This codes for CASSLGQGVYEQFY.

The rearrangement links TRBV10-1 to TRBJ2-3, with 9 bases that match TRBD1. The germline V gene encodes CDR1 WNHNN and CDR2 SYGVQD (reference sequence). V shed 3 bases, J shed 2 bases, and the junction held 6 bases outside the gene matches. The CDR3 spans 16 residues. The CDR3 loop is CASSDPGQGSTDTQYF. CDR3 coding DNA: TGCGCCAGCAGTGATCCGGGACAGGGTTCCACAGATACGCAGTATTTT.

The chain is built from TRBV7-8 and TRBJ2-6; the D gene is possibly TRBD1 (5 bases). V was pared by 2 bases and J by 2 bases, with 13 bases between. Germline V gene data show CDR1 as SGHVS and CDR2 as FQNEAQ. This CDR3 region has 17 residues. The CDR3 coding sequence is TGTGCCAGCAGCTTACTTACAGGAAGACCTGGGGCCAACGTCCTGACTTTC. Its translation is CASSLLTGRPGANVLTF.

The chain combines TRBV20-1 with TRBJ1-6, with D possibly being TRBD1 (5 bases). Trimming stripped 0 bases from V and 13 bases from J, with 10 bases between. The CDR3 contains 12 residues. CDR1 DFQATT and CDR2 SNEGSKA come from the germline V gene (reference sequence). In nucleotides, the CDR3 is TGCAGTGCTAGAGATTTCGAGGGGCCCCTCCACTTT. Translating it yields CSARDFEGPLHF.

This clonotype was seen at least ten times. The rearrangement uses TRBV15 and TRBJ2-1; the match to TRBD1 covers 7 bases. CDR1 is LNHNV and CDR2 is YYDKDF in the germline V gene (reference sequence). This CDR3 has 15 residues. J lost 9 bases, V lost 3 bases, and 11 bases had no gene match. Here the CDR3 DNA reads TGTGCCACCAGCAGCGACAGGGATCGGACACTTGAGCAGTTCTTC. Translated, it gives CATSSDRDRTLEQFF.

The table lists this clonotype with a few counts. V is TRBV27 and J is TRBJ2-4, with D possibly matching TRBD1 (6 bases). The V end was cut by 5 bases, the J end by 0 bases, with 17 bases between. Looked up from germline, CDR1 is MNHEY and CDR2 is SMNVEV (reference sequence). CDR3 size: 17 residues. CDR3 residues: CASSPPSQQGAKNIQYF. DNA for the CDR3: TGTGCCAGCAGTCCACCGAGCCAACAGGGAGCCAAAAACATTCAGTACTTC.

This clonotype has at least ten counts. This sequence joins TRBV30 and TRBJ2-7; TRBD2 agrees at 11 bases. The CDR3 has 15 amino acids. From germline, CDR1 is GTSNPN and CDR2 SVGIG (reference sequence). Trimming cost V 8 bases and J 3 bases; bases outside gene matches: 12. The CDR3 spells CAGGLADTRVYEQYF. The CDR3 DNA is TGTGCCGGGGGACTAGCGGACACCAGGGTCTACGAGCAGTACTTC.

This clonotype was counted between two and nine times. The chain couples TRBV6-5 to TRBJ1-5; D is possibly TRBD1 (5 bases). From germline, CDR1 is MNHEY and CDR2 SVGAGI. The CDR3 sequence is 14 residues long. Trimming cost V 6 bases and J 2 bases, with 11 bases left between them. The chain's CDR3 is CASSSGRGNQPQHF. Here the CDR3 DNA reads TGTGCCAGCAGCTCCGGCAGGGGCAATCAGCCCCAGCATTTT.